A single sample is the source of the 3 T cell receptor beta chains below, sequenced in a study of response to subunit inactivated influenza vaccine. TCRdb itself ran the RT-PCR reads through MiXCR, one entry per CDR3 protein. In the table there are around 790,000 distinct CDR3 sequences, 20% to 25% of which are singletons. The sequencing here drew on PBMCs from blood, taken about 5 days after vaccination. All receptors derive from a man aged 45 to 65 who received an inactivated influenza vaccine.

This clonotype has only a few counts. CDR3 in DNA: TGCAGTGCCCCTCTACCCGGAGGCAATGAGCAGTTCTTC. Its protein is CSAPLPGGNEQFF. This rearrangement joins TRBV20-1 to TRBJ2-1, with D perhaps matching TRBD2 (5 bases). Trimming left V 6 bases short and J 6 bases short, with 15 bases between. The CDR3 has 13 residues. The germline gives CDR1 DFQATT, CDR2 SNEGSKA (reference sequence).

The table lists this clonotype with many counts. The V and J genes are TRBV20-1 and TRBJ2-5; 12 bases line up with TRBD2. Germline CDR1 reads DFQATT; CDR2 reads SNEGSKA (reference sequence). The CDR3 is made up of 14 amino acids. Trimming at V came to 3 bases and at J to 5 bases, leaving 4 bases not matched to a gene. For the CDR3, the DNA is TGCAGTGCTAGCGGTCTAGCGGGAGGGGAGACCCAGTACTTC. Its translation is CSASGLAGGETQYF.

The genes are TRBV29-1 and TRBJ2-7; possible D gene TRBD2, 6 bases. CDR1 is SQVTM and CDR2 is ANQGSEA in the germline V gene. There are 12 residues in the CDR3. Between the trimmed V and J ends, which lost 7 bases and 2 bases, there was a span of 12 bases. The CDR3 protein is CSAGEVPYEQYF. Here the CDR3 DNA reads TGCAGCGCCGGGGAGGTACCCTACGAGCAGTACTTC.